One and the same sample provided the 3 T cell receptor beta chains below, sequenced in a study of Ad26.COV2.S vaccination and SARS-CoV-2 variants. Clones were read by immunoSEQ multiplex PCR, and TCRdb kept only the in-frame ones, dropping some. This sample has hundreds of thousands of clones, with more than 75% found just once. Treatment described: roughly 19 received Ad26.COV2.S at low or high dose, single or two shots; 5 received placebo; per-sample allocation not given. It was on day 63 after the first vaccine or placebo injection that samples were taken. Sequencing was performed on peripheral blood, taken in a trial of Ad26.COV2.S vaccine versus placebo. These receptors were collected from a person aged 18 to 59 who received the Ad26.COV2.S COVID-19 vaccine or a placebo.

The chain uses TRBV3-1 (or the pseudogene TRBV3-2) and TRBJ2-1, with TRBD2 identical over 7 bases. V trimming: 4 bases; J trimming: 6 bases; junction bases outside the gene matches: 3. The CDR3 runs 13 residues. Germline CDR1 reads LGHDT; CDR2 reads YNNKEL (reference sequence). CDR3 DNA: TGTGCCAGCAGCCCCTTAGCGGGCAATGAGCAGTTCTTC. Protein sequence: CASSPLAGNEQFF.

This chain connects TRBV19 to TRBJ2-3; TRBD1 or TRBD2 may be the D gene (5 bases each). In germline, CDR1 is LNHDA, CDR2 SQIVND (reference sequence). This CDR3 contains 14 residues. V was trimmed by 7 bases and J by 6 bases, leaving 17 bases between them. The CDR3 DNA reads TGTGCCAGTAAGACCGGGACCACAGGTGATACGCAGTATTTT. It codes for CASKTGTTGDTQYF.

This clone was observed a single time. This chain uses TRBV18 with TRBJ2-7; TRBD1 might be the D (7 bases). With 4 bases removed from V and 7 bases from J, the gap between germline ends came to 14 bases. Per the germline V gene, CDR1 is KGHSH and CDR2 is LQKENI. The CDR3 length is 13 residues. CDR3 sequence: CASSQGAGREQYF. The CDR3 DNA follows: TGTGCCAGCTCACAGGGGGCAGGGAGGGAGCAGTACTTC.